This TCR beta chain was captured by sequencing in a study of blood T cell repertoires in COVID-19. Per the original data handling: Amplified reference gene primers provided the basis for estimating nucleated cell counts. The assay was immunoSEQ multiplex PCR, and TCRdb's table has in-frame clones only and misses some. The DNA gave D and trimming, while V, J and clone size come from that table. In the table there are around 170,000 clones, over 70% of which are singletons. Germline loops: CDR1 LNHDA, CDR2 SQIVND (reference sequence). V was pared by 6 bases and J by 4 bases, with 9 bases of the junction left unmatched. This CDR3 comprises 16 residues.

Input material: peripheral blood. The sequence derives from a woman aged 55-70 years with acute or convalescent COVID-19. The chain links TRBV19 to TRBJ2-1; 10 nucleotides match TRBD1. CDR3 loop: CASSPSGQGTYNEQFF. The CDR3 DNA reads TGTGCCAGTAGCCCATCGGGACAGGGGACGTACAATGAGCAGTTCTTC.